This TCR beta chain emerged from a study of T cells in Graves' hyperthyroidism and ophthalmopathy. The TCR beta CDR3 regions underwent amplification using RNA transcripts as the source. Researchers ran a first-round RT-PCR on the TCR CDR3 using the HTBI primer set. TCRdb redid the calling of the multiplex PCR reads with MiXCR, one entry per CDR3 protein. This sample carries more than 500,000 distinct CDR3 sequences, 46% of them seen once, and the ten largest clones take under 20%. Uncontrolled infection, other autoimmune disease, pregnancy or lactation disqualified patients from enrolment. Material for sequencing was peripheral blood or thyroid tissue (not recorded which). This TCR came from an adult woman with Graves' disease, either hyperthyroidism or ophthalmopathy (not recorded which).

CDR3 in DNA: TGTGCCAGTAGTATGGTTAATAGCAATCAGCCCCAGCATTTT. Translated, it gives CASSMVNSNQPQHF. The V and J genes are TRBV19 and TRBJ1-5; D ambiguous. Germline values: CDR1 LNHDA, CDR2 SQIVND (reference sequence). The CDR3 has 14 residues. V lost 3 bases, J lost 0 bases, and 6 bases lay in between.